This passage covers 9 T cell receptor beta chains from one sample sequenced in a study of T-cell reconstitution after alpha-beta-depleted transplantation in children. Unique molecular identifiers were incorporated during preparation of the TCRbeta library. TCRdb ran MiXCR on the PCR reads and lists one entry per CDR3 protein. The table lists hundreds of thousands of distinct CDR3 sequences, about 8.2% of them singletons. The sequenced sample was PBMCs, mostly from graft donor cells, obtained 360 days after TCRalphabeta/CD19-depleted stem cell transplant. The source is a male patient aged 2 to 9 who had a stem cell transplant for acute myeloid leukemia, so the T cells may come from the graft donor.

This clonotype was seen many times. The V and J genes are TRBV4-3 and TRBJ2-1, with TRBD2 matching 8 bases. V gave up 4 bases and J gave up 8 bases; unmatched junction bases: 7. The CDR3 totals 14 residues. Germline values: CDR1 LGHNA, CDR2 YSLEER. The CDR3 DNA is TGCGCCAGCAGCCCGAGCGGGAGTTTAGATGAGCAGTTCTTC. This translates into CASSPSGSLDEQFF.

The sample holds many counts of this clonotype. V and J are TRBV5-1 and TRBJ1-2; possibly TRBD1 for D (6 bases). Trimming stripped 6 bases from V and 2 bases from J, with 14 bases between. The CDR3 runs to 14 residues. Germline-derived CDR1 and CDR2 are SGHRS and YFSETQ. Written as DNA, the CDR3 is TGCGCCAGCAACCTACAGGGTGCCAACTATGGCTACACCTTC. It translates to CASNLQGANYGYTF.

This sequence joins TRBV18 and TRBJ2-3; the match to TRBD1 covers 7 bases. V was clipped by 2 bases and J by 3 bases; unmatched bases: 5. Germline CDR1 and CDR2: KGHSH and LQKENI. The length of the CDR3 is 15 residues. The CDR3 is CASSPEGALTDTQYF. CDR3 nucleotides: TGTGCCAGCTCACCAGAGGGGGCCTTGACAGATACGCAGTATTTT.

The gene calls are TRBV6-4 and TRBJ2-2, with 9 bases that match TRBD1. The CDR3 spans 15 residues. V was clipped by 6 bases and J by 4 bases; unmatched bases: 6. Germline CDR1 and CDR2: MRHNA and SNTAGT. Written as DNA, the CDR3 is TGTGCCAGCAGGAGGACAGGGGCGGGCACCGGGGAGCTGTTTTTT. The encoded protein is CASRRTGAGTGELFF.

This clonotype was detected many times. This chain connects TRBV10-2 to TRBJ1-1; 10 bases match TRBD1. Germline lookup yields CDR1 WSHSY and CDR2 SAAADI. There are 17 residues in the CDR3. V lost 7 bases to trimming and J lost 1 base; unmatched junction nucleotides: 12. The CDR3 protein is CASTGTDRGRENTEAFF. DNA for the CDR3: TGCGCCAGCACCGGAACCGACAGGGGGCGCGAGAACACTGAAGCTTTCTTT.

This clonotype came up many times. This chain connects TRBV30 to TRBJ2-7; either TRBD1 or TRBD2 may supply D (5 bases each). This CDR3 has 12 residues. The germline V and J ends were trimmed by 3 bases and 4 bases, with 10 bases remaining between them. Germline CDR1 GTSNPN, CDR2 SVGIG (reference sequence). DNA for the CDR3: TGTGCCTGGAGCCGGGACCGTTACGAGCAGTACGTC. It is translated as CAWSRDRYEQYV.

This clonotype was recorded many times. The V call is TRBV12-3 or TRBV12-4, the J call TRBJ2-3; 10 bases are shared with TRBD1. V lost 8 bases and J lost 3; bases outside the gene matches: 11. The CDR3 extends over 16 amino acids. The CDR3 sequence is CASVRAPGQGTDTQYF. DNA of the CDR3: TGTGCCAGCGTCCGGGCCCCGGGACAGGGGACAGATACGCAGTATTTT.

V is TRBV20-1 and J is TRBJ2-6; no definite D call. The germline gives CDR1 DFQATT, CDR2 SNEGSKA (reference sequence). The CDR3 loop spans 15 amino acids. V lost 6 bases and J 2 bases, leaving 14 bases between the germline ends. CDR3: CSARVWSPGANVLTF. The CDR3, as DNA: TGCAGTGCCCGGGTTTGGTCCCCTGGGGCCAACGTCCTGACTTTC.

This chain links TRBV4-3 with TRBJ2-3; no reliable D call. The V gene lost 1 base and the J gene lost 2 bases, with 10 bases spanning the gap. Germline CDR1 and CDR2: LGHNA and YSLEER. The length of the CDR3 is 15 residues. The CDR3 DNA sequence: TGCGCCAGCAGCCAAGTACGGGCAAACACAGATACGCAGTATTTT. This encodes CASSQVRANTDTQYF.